Each of the 3 T cell receptor beta chains below was sequenced from the same sample in a study of T-cell reconstitution after alpha-beta-depleted transplantation in children. Researchers prepared the TCRbeta library using unique molecular identifiers, the study reports. TCRdb re-called the PCR reads with MiXCR, one entry per CDR3 protein. Here the sample spans 600,000 to 700,000 distinct CDR3 sequences, about 15% being singletons. Material: PBMCs from the stem cell graft donor, obtained from the stem cell graft. The receptors shown here come from a human donor who donated a stem cell graft to a child with acute myeloid leukemia.

This clonotype has only a few counts. This chain links TRBV5-1 with TRBJ2-1; TRBD2 aligns across 9 bases. Germline assignment: CDR1 SGHRS and CDR2 YFSETQ. The CDR3 contains 15 residues. With 7 bases clipped from V and 6 bases from J, the junction kept 11 bases outside the gene matches. The chain's CDR3 is CASGPLPRGGNEQFF. The CDR3 region has the DNA TGCGCCAGCGGCCCTCTCCCGCGGGGGGGCAATGAGCAGTTCTTC. Combining the CDR3 with reference TRBV5-1 and TRBJ2-1 gives the whole variable domain KAGVTQTPRYLIKTRGQQVTLSCSPISGHRSVSWYQQTPGQGLQFLFEYFSETQRNKGNFPGRFSGRQFSNSRSEMNVSTLELGDSALYLCASGPLPRGGNEQFFGPGTRLTVL.

The gene calls are TRBV9 and TRBJ2-1, with D tentatively TRBD2 (7 bases). Germline V gene lookup returns CDR1 SGDLS and CDR2 YYNGEE. With 3 bases removed from V and 0 bases from J, the gap between germline ends came to 13 bases. This CDR3 comprises 16 residues. CDR3 residues: CASSGGGGSSYNEQFF. The DNA for the CDR3 is TGTGCCAGCAGCGGAGGGGGGGGTAGCTCCTACAATGAGCAGTTCTTC.

The rearrangement uses TRBV15 and TRBJ2-7; possible D gene TRBD2, 5 bases. The CDR3 is 14 amino acids. Germline V gives CDR1 LNHNV, CDR2 YYDKDF (reference sequence). Between the trimmed V and J ends, which lost 3 bases and 3 bases, there was a span of 12 bases. The CDR3 DNA reads TGTGCCACCAGCAGTCCCTACGCGGGCTACGAGCAGTACTTC. This gives the protein CATSSPYAGYEQYF.